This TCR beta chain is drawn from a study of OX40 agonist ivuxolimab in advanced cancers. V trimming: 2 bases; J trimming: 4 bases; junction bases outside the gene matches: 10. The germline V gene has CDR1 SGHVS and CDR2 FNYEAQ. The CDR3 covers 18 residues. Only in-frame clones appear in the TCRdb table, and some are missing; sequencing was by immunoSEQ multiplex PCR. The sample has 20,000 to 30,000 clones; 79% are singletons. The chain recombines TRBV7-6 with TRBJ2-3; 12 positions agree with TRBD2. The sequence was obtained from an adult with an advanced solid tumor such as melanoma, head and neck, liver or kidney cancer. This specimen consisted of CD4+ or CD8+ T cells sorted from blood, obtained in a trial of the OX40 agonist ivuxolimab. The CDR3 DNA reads TGTGCCAGCAGCTTATCCCTAGCGGGGGGGCCTAAGGCAGATACGCAGTATTTT. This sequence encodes CASSLSLAGGPKADTQYF.